The 28 T cell receptor beta chains listed next were all sequenced from one sample in a study of shared clonotypes between healthy human individuals. Here immunoSEQ multiplex PCR was the method, and the copy in TCRdb shows in-frame clones only, minus some. Among about 990,000 clones listed, more than 75% were seen once. The source material was memory CD4+ T cells from PBMCs. As to subset: CD45RA-negative fraction. The receptors were sampled from a man between 18 and 35 years old in good health. Some clones in this sample may be carry-over from other donors' samples.

This rearrangement joins TRBV2 to TRBJ2-7, with D hard to call. The V gene's germline CDR1 is SNHLY and CDR2 FYNNEI. With 0 bases removed from V and 6 bases from J, the gap between germline ends came to 6 bases. CDR3 size: 12 residues. Here the CDR3 reads CASSEALGEQYF. DNA for the CDR3: TGTGCCAGCAGTGAAGCGCTGGGCGAGCAGTACTTC.

This clone came up a few times. The chain combines TRBV5-6 with TRBJ1-5; TRBD1 matches 7 bases. Germline trimming cut 5 bases from V and 11 bases from J; bases unmatched to any gene: 13. The CDR3 has 14 residues. The V gene's germline CDR1 is SGHDT and CDR2 YYEEEE. The CDR3 nucleotides are TGTGCCAGCAGTTCCGACAGGGACTTCGAGGCCCAGCATTTT. Its protein product is CASSSDRDFEAQHF.

The V and J genes are TRBV5-1 and TRBJ2-6; D may be TRBD1 or TRBD2 (5 bases each). CDR3 length: 17 residues. CDR1 and CDR2 from the germline V gene are SGHRS and YFSETQ. Trimming removed 2 bases at V and 0 bases at J, with 12 bases between. The CDR3: CASSLAGSTSGANVLTF. CDR3 in DNA: TGCGCCAGCAGCTTAGCAGGGAGTACCTCTGGGGCCAACGTCCTGACTTTC.

The chain combines TRBV15 with TRBJ1-1; a weak D match, TRBD1 (5 bases). Germline V gene data show CDR1 as LNHNV and CDR2 as YYDKDF (reference sequence). The CDR3 contains 16 residues. The V end lost 0 bases, the J end lost 10 bases, and 21 bases lay between the germline ends. As DNA, the CDR3 is TGTGCCACCAGCAGAGATAGGATGGCCGGTGGGGCGGGAGCTTTCTTT. As protein: CATSRDRMAGGAGAFF.

This CDR3 reads CASSLDAHTYGYTF. For the CDR3, the DNA is TGCGCCAGCAGCTTGGATGCCCATACCTATGGCTACACCTTC. This chain connects TRBV5-1 to TRBJ1-2; D unresolved. Germline loops: CDR1 SGHRS, CDR2 YFSETQ. Trimming took 0 bases from V and 4 from J, leaving 10 bases between them. The CDR3 runs to 14 residues.

This clone was detected a few times. The chain combines TRBV27 with TRBJ2-1; D is perhaps TRBD2 (6 bases). V lost 5 bases and J 7 bases, leaving 18 bases between the germline ends. CDR3 length: 15 amino acids. Germline CDR1 MNHEY, CDR2 SMNVEV (reference sequence). The CDR3 is CASSSPKDGRNEQFF. The CDR3 nucleotides read TGTGCCAGCAGTAGCCCCAAGGATGGGAGGAATGAGCAGTTCTTC.

The sample holds one count of this clone. The V and J genes are TRBV28 and TRBJ2-7; possibly TRBD2 for D (5 bases). This CDR3 comprises 16 residues. In germline, CDR1 is MDHEN, CDR2 SYDVKM. V was shortened by 3 bases and J by 2 bases, with 17 bases between the two germline ends. CDR3 nucleotides: TGTGCCAGCAGTTTCCCGACGGGGTCAAATACCTACGAGCAGTACTTC. This sequence encodes CASSFPTGSNTYEQYF.

This clone was seen once. The chain is built from TRBV4-3 and TRBJ1-1; D remains unclear. Germline V gene data show CDR1 as LGHNA and CDR2 as YSLEER. Between the trimmed V and J ends, which lost 1 base and 5 bases, there was a span of 17 bases. The CDR3 extends over 16 amino acids. The DNA of the CDR3 is TGCGCCAGCAGCCAAGGTTTCATGGGCCTGGGAACTGAAGCTTTCTTT. It encodes CASSQGFMGLGTEAFF.

Concerning this clone: This could be a read error, since a much larger clone is one nucleotide away. The chain recombines TRBV18 with TRBJ1-4, with D unresolved. Germline lookup yields CDR1 KGHSH and CDR2 LQKENI. This CDR3 is 15 amino acids long. In DNA form, the CDR3 reads TGTGCCAGCTCCCCTCGGAGGGCAACTAATGAAAAACTGCTTTTT. Its protein product is CASSPRRATNEKLLF. The complete variable domain, with remaining parts taken from reference TRBV18 and TRBJ1-4, reads NAGVMQNPRHLVRRRGQEARLRCSPMKGHSHVYWYRQLPEEGLKFMVYLQKENIIDESGMPKERFSAEFPKEGPSILRIQQVVRGDSAAYFCASSPRRATNEKLLFGSGTQLSVL.

This clone was observed a handful of times. The chain links TRBV5-1 to TRBJ2-5, with 12 bases identical to TRBD2. The CDR3 contains 14 residues. The V gene's germline CDR1 is SGHRS and CDR2 YFSETQ. The V segment lost 5 bases and the J segment 4 bases; nucleotides outside the gene matches: 3. The CDR3 spells CASRAGLAGETQYF. In DNA form, the CDR3 reads TGCGCCAGCAGAGCGGGACTAGCGGGAGAGACCCAGTACTTC.

The chain links TRBV7-3 to TRBJ2-1; D not resolved. CDR1 SGHTA and CDR2 FQGTGA come from the germline V gene. This CDR3 region has 16 residues. V lost 1 base to trimming and J lost 8 bases, with 18 bases between them. CDR3 sequence: CASSLSVNLRSDEQFF. CDR3 bases: TGTGCCAGCAGCTTAAGCGTGAATCTCCGAAGCGATGAGCAGTTCTTC.

The rearrangement uses TRBV4-1 and TRBJ1-2; weak D call: TRBD1 (5 bases). Looked up from germline, CDR1 is MGHRA and CDR2 is YSYEKL. Trimming shortened V by 0 bases and J by 8 bases, and 10 bases separated the two germline ends. CDR3 length: 13 amino acids. The CDR3 coding sequence is TGCGCCAGCAGCCAAGATCTCCGGGGCGGCTACACCTTC. It encodes CASSQDLRGGYTF.

The chain employs TRBV30 and TRBJ2-3, with 12 positions matching TRBD2. The V and J ends lost 4 bases and 2 bases, in that order; junction bases with no gene match: 10. In germline, CDR1 is GTSNPN, CDR2 SVGIG (reference sequence). The CDR3 totals 17 residues. The CDR3 protein is CAWTPGLAGPITDTQYF. In DNA form, the CDR3 reads TGTGCCTGGACTCCCGGACTAGCGGGACCGATCACAGATACGCAGTATTTT.

This clone came up a few times. The CDR3 reads CASSQASTSFDENTIYF. In DNA, the CDR3 is TGCGCCAGCAGCCAAGCATCGACGAGTTTTGATGAAAACACCATATATTTT. The gene calls are TRBV4-1 and TRBJ1-3; no firm D call. Germline CDR1 reads MGHRA; CDR2 reads YSYEKL. V dropped 1 base and J dropped 6 bases, with 19 bases sitting between them. The CDR3 is 17 residues long.

The J gene is TRBJ2-5, the V gene TRBV19; D remains unclear. The CDR3 extends over 13 amino acids. Germline CDR1 and CDR2: LNHDA and SQIVND (reference sequence). Between the trimmed V and J ends, which lost 3 bases and 4 bases, there was a span of 9 bases. This CDR3 is CASSMLNSETQYF. DNA of the CDR3: TGTGCCAGTAGTATGCTGAACTCAGAGACCCAGTACTTC.

Only one count was recorded for this clone. The chain employs TRBV19 and TRBJ1-2; 9 nucleotides match TRBD1. Germline V CDR1 and CDR2: LNHDA, SQIVND (reference sequence). With V trimmed by 6 bases and J by 5 bases, 13 bases remained unmatched. The CDR3 extends over 16 amino acids. CDR3 in amino acids: CASRPNRGREVYGYTF. CDR3 DNA: TGTGCCAGTAGGCCGAACAGGGGGCGCGAGGTGTATGGCTACACCTTC.

Note on this clone: Other DNA sequences in this specimen translate into the identical CDR3. V and J are TRBV9 and TRBJ2-5; D perhaps matches TRBD1 (5 bases). V gave up 2 bases and J gave up 5 bases, with 10 bases separating them. There are 13 residues in the CDR3. CDR1 is SGDLS and CDR2 is YYNGEE in the germline V gene. CDR3 DNA: TGTGCCAGCAGCGTCAGGCAGGGTGAGACCCAGTACTTC. Translating gives CASSVRQGETQYF.

The CDR3 DNA reads TGTGCCTGGAGTTGGGGGGCTGAAGCTTTCTTT. It specifies CAWSWGAEAFF. The J gene is TRBJ1-1, the V gene TRBV28; the D gene is possibly TRBD1 (5 bases). The CDR3 contains 11 residues. V was trimmed by 11 bases and J by 6 bases, leaving 13 bases between them. The germline gives CDR1 MDHEN, CDR2 SYDVKM.

The rearrangement joins TRBV6-1 to TRBJ1-5; D unclear. Germline V gene data show CDR1 as MNHNS and CDR2 as SASEGT. Trimming took off 11 bases at V and 2 bases at J, with 13 bases between the two ends. The CDR3 length is 13 residues. CDR3 in amino acids: CASTMSRNQPQHF. The CDR3 DNA is TGTGCCTCCACGATGTCCCGCAATCAGCCCCAGCATTTT.

This chain links TRBV9 with TRBJ2-1; 12 bases match TRBD2. Trimming cost V 2 bases and J 7 bases; bases outside gene matches: 4. CDR1 and CDR2 from the germline V gene are SGDLS and YYNGEE. This CDR3 spans 15 amino acids. This CDR3 reads CASSVRLAGANEQFF. DNA of the CDR3: TGTGCCAGCAGCGTGCGACTAGCGGGAGCTAATGAGCAGTTCTTC.

V usage is TRBV1 and J usage is TRBJ1-1; the table's D call TRBD1 went unverified against the DNA. TRBV1 is annotated as a pseudogene. CDR3 length equals 17 residues. CDR3 protein: CTSSRSSPGTGGTEAFF. The DNA of the CDR3 is TGCACCAGCAGCCGCTCAAGTCCCGGGACAGGGGGGACTGAAGCTTTCTTT.

This clone was recorded a few times. V and J are TRBV5-6 and TRBJ1-1; maybe TRBD1 (5 bases). V lost 5 bases, J lost 3 bases, and 11 bases lay in between. Germline CDR1 is SGHDT and CDR2 is YYEEEE. CDR3 length: 13 residues. The CDR3 region is CASSRGLYTEAFF. CDR3 DNA: TGTGCCAGCAGTAGGGGTTTATACACTGAAGCTTTCTTT.

The chain recombines TRBV6-5 with TRBJ1-2; possibly TRBD1 for D (6 bases). CDR3 size: 14 residues. V shed 2 bases and J shed 4 bases, with 11 bases lying between them. CDR1 and CDR2 (germline): MNHEY, SVGAGI. The CDR3 coding sequence is TGTGCCAGCAGTTACGGGGGGCTTCCCTATGGCTACACCTTC. Its translation is CASSYGGLPYGYTF.

The chain uses TRBV7-9 and TRBJ2-7; TRBD1 aligns across 8 bases. Germline V gene data show CDR1 as SEHNR and CDR2 as FQNEAQ (reference sequence). The CDR3 loop spans 17 amino acids. With V trimmed by 5 bases and J by 1 base, 13 bases remained unmatched. For the CDR3, the DNA is TGTGCCAGCAGCCAAGTCGACGGGACAGGAGTTTCCTACGAGCAGTACTTC. It translates to CASSQVDGTGVSYEQYF.

To note about this clone: An end of the junction differs from the germline gene, which may be a read error. V gene TRBV7-2 combines with J gene TRBJ2-2; TRBD2 agrees at 11 bases. Germline CDR1 SGHTA, CDR2 FQGNSA. The CDR3 is made up of 16 amino acids. The CDR3 protein is CASTLTSGSGTGELFF. The CDR3 DNA is TGTGCCAGCACCTTAACTAGCGGGAGTGGCACCGGGGAGCTGTTTTTT. The variable domain in full, with the rest retrieved from reference TRBV7-2 and TRBJ2-2, is GAGVSQSPSNKVTEKGKDVELRCDPISGHTALYWYRQSLGQGLEFLIYFQGNSAPDKSGLPSDRFSAERTGGSVSTLTIQRTQQEDSAVYLCASTLTSGSGTGELFFGEGSRLTVL.

For this clone: Other DNA sequences in this specimen translate into the identical CDR3. The chain is built from TRBV30 and TRBJ1-3, with D uncertain. Trimming took off 0 bases at V and 1 base at J, with 4 bases between the two ends. Germline V gene data show CDR1 as GTSNPN and CDR2 as SVGIG (reference sequence). CDR3 size: 13 residues. CDR3 coding DNA: TGTGCCTGGAGTGTGATTTCTGGAAACACCATATATTTT. Translating it yields CAWSVISGNTIYF.

There are many counts of this clone. The rearrangement joins TRBV18 to TRBJ2-3; D perhaps matches TRBD2 (6 bases). With 3 bases removed from V and 0 bases from J, the gap between germline ends came to 10 bases. The CDR3 is 15 amino acids. CDR1 is KGHSH and CDR2 is LQKENI in the germline V gene. DNA of the CDR3: TGTGCCAGCTCACCGGCCGGGACTAGCACAGATACGCAGTATTTT. Amino acid sequence: CASSPAGTSTDTQYF.

The rearrangement uses TRBV19 and TRBJ1-1; unclear D gene. This CDR3 region has 16 residues. V was shortened by 4 bases and J by 1 base, with 16 bases between the two germline ends. The germline gives CDR1 LNHDA, CDR2 SQIVND (reference sequence). CDR3 in amino acids: CASSTPGRGTNTEAFF. The CDR3, as DNA: TGTGCCAGTAGTACTCCCGGCCGGGGTACGAACACTGAAGCTTTCTTT.